Listed here are 16 T cell receptor beta chains from one sample, sequenced in a study of blood T cells in healthy people across ages. PCR was performed a second time for roughly 7 to 11 cycles using a sample-barcoded 5' primer and a J-beta primer mix. TCRdb re-analysed the 5' RACE reads in MiXCR, keeping a single row per CDR3 protein. In the table there are about 970,000 distinct CDR3 sequences, roughly 51% of which are singletons. Input material: blood. These receptors were collected from a woman between 55 and 75 years old in good health.

The chain couples TRBV5-1 to TRBJ2-5; a possible D gene is TRBD2 (7 bases). Deletions cut 4 bases from V and 4 bases from J, with 14 bases between. The germline gives CDR1 SGHRS, CDR2 YFSETQ. The CDR3 loop spans 14 amino acids. CDR3 sequence: CASSDQGRGETQYF. The CDR3 DNA follows: TGCGCCAGCAGCGATCAGGGGAGGGGAGAGACCCAGTACTTC.

This sequence joins TRBV6-2 or TRBV6-3 and TRBJ2-1, with 10 bases identical to TRBD2. The V gene's germline CDR1 is MNHEY and CDR2 SVGEGT. J gave up 6 bases and V 5 bases, and 13 bases lay outside the gene matches. This CDR3 region has 17 residues. CDR3: CASSPTNLAGEPNEQFF. Written as DNA, the CDR3 is TGTGCCAGCAGTCCCACCAATCTAGCGGGAGAACCCAATGAGCAGTTCTTC.

This clonotype appeared a few times. CDR3 amino acids: CASSLRTGSGETQYF. The CDR3 DNA reads as TGTGCCAGCAGTCTAAGGACAGGGTCGGGGGAGACCCAGTACTTC. The gene calls are TRBV12-3 or TRBV12-4 and TRBJ2-5; 8 positions agree with TRBD1. The V gene end was trimmed by 5 bases and the J gene end by 5 bases; junction bases not matched to a gene: 10. CDR3 length equals 15 residues.

The V and J genes are TRBV14 and TRBJ2-6; unclear D gene. Germline CDR1 is SGHDN and CDR2 is FVKESK. CDR3 length: 19 residues. The V gene lost 4 bases and the J gene lost 0 bases, with 19 bases spanning the gap. The chain's CDR3 is CASSRLLSGRYSGANVLTF. CDR3 in DNA: TGTGCCAGCAGCCGCCTGTTGAGTGGGCGTTACTCTGGGGCCAACGTCCTGACTTTC.

The chain has TRBV20-1 and TRBJ1-3; D might be TRBD1 (5 bases). The V gene lost 4 bases and the J gene lost 0 bases, with 13 bases spanning the gap. CDR1 is DFQATT, CDR2 SNEGSKA, per germline (reference sequence). The CDR3 sequence is 15 residues long. This CDR3 reads CSAIGTVSSGNTIYF. The CDR3 coding sequence is TGCAGTGCTATCGGGACGGTGAGCTCTGGAAACACCATATATTTT.

This clonotype turned up a few times. The chain couples TRBV11-2 to TRBJ2-1; 13 bases align to TRBD2. V was clipped by 2 bases and J by 9 bases; unmatched bases: 7. CDR3 size: 16 residues. Germline-derived CDR1 and CDR2 are SGHAT and FQNNGV. In DNA form, the CDR3 reads TGTGCCAGCAGCTTACCGGGACTAGCGGGAATGGGTGAGCAGTTCTTC. This codes for CASSLPGLAGMGEQFF.

This clonotype was picked up a small number of times. The rearrangement uses TRBV7-2 and TRBJ2-7, with 10 bases identical to TRBD2. This CDR3 has 14 residues. Germline trimming cut 2 bases from V and 4 bases from J; bases unmatched to any gene: 2. Germline CDR1 reads SGHTA; CDR2 reads FQGNSA. CDR3 protein: CASSLLLAGYEQYF. CDR3 sequence (DNA): TGTGCCAGCAGCTTATTACTAGCGGGATACGAGCAGTACTTC.

The genes are TRBV15 and TRBJ2-5; D gene unclear. V lost 0 bases and J 1 base, leaving 9 bases between the germline ends. This CDR3 has 15 residues. Germline loops: CDR1 LNHNV, CDR2 YYDKDF (reference sequence). The CDR3 here is CATSRDLGGQETQYF. CDR3 coding DNA: TGTGCCACCAGCAGAGATTTGGGCGGCCAAGAGACCCAGTACTTC.

V gene TRBV20-1 combines with J gene TRBJ2-1; no reliable D call. The CDR3 has 13 amino acids. Germline lookup yields CDR1 DFQATT and CDR2 SNEGSKA (reference sequence). Deletions cut 5 bases from V and 2 bases from J, with 10 bases between. CDR3 DNA: TGCAGTGCTGAAGACGCTGCCTACAATGAGCAGTTCTTC. This gives the protein CSAEDAAYNEQFF.

The chain combines TRBV28 with TRBJ2-4; D perhaps matches TRBD2 (6 bases). The CDR3 spans 15 residues. Germline V gene sequence: CDR1 MDHEN, CDR2 SYDVKM. Trimming removed 6 bases from V and 3 bases from J, with 15 bases in between. This chain's CDR3 is CASSRPGDNKNIQYF. In DNA, the CDR3 is TGTGCCAGCAGCCGACCGGGAGATAACAAAAACATTCAGTACTTC.

V and J are TRBV29-1 and TRBJ2-1, with a tentative D call TRBD1 (6 bases). The CDR3 contains 13 residues. Trimming shortened V by 3 bases and J by 2 bases, and 8 bases separated the two germline ends. The germline V gene encodes CDR1 SQVTM and CDR2 ANQGSEA. The CDR3, as DNA: TGCAGCGTTGATGGACAGCCCTACAATGAGCAGTTCTTC. Its translation: CSVDGQPYNEQFF.

In the case of this clonotype: Relative to the germline gene, one junction end is altered; a read error may explain this. V and J are TRBV3-1 and TRBJ1-2; 8 bases fit TRBD1. Germline CDR1 and CDR2: LGHDT and YNNKEL (reference sequence). The CDR3 covers 13 residues. The chain's CDR3 is CASQDRAGLGYTF. DNA of the CDR3: TGCGCCAGCCAGGACAGGGCGGGTTTAGGCTACACCTTC.

This chain connects TRBV4-3 to TRBJ2-1; possible D gene TRBD1, 6 bases. CDR3 length: 15 residues. The V gene lost 1 base and the J gene lost 3 bases, with 10 bases spanning the gap. Germline lookup yields CDR1 LGHNA and CDR2 YSLEER. The CDR3: CASSQGTVNYNEQFF. CDR3 coding DNA: TGCGCCAGCAGCCAAGGGACAGTAAACTACAATGAGCAGTTCTTC.

The rearrangement links TRBV4-2 to TRBJ2-1, with D possibly matching TRBD1 (5 bases). The V end was cut by 0 bases, the J end by 8 bases, with 14 bases between. The CDR3 runs to 15 residues. Germline loops: CDR1 LGHNA, CDR2 YNFKEQ. The CDR3 region has the DNA TGTGCCAGCAGCCAAGATCGAAGGGGAATTGATGAGCAGTTCTTC. It is translated as CASSQDRRGIDEQFF.

This clonotype was observed a handful of times. The V gene is TRBV20-1, the J gene TRBJ2-7; 10 nucleotides line up with TRBD2. Looked up from germline, CDR1 is DFQATT and CDR2 is SNEGSKA (reference sequence). V lost 5 bases, J lost 4 bases, and 8 bases stayed unmatched. This CDR3 region has 14 residues. In DNA form, the CDR3 reads TGCAGTGCTGGCCTAGCGGGAGTCCTTTACGAGCAGTACTTC. This codes for CSAGLAGVLYEQYF.

This clonotype turned up a few times. The chain's CDR3 is CSATTNAQGSEQYF. The CDR3 DNA reads as TGCAGTGCAACGACCAACGCACAGGGCAGCGAGCAGTACTTC. V and J are TRBV20-1 and TRBJ2-7; D may be TRBD1 (6 bases). CDR3 length equals 14 residues. V lost 6 bases and J 6 bases, leaving 21 bases between the germline ends. Germline-derived CDR1 and CDR2 are DFQATT and SNEGSKA (reference sequence).